The rows below give T cell receptor beta chains drawn from one sample of a study of T-cell reconstitution after alpha-beta-depleted transplantation in children. Via MiXCR, TCRdb re-called the PCR reads, giving one row per CDR3 protein. The sample records about 690,000 distinct CDR3 sequences, roughly 17% being singletons. This sample comprised PBMCs from the stem cell graft donor, obtained from the stem cell graft. All receptors come from a human donor who donated a stem cell graft to a child with acute myeloid leukemia. Both conserved end residues are part of each CDR3. A D gene is named only where the DNA matches it firmly. A clone size is listed for some rows: how often the clone was seen (once, few, many), or a class if it is expanded.

D: TRBD1
size: many
V: TRBV29-1
J: TRBJ2-5
CDR3: CSVEDPTGLETQYF
DNA: TGCAGCGTTGAAGACCCGACAGGGCTAGAGACCCAGTACTTC

D: -
size: -
V: TRBV27
J: TRBJ1-1
CDR3: CASSLRRPNTEALF
DNA: TGTGCCAGCAGTTTAAGAAGGCCGAACACTGAAGCTCTCTTT

D: TRBD1
size: few
V: TRBV5-6
J: TRBJ2-1
CDR3: CASSRSTGTGGNF
DNA: TGTGCCAGCAGCCGCTCCACCGGGACAGGGGGTAACTTC

D: -
size: -
V: TRBV30
J: TRBJ2-7
CDR3: CAWSAHRVLSYEQYF
DNA: TGTGCCTGGAGCGCACACAGGGTCCTCTCCTACGAGCAGTACTTC

D: TRBD1
size: many
V: TRBV20-1
J: TRBJ1-1
CDR3: CSASDRGGEAFF
DNA: TGCAGTGCTTCAGACAGGGGAGGTGAAGCTTTCTTT

D: TRBD1
size: few
V: TRBV6-1
J: TRBJ2-1
CDR3: CASSQRNYPGQIYNEQFF
DNA: TGTGCCAGCAGTCAACGTAACTATCCGGGACAGATCTACAATGAGCAGTTCTTC

D: TRBD2
size: -
V: TRBV6-2/TRBV6-3
J: TRBJ2-1
CDR3: CASSTLAGLYNEQFF
DNA: TGTGCCAGCAGTACACTAGCGGGACTCTACAATGAGCAGTTCTTC

D: -
size: -
V: TRBV6-5
J: TRBJ2-7
CDR3: CASSYDERSYEQYF
DNA: TGTGCCAGCAGTTACGACGAACGGAGCTACGAGCAGTACTTC

D: -
size: -
V: TRBV5-5
J: TRBJ2-3
CDR3: CASSWTVLADTQYF
DNA: TGTGCCAGCAGCTGGACAGTTTTGGCAGATACGCAGTATTTT

D: TRBD1
size: -
V: TRBV24-1
J: TRBJ2-1
CDR3: CATSEVTGGLRSYNEQFF
DNA: TGTGCCACCAGTGAGGTGACAGGGGGCTTGCGGTCCTACAATGAGCAGTTCTTC

D: -
size: -
V: TRBV5-1
J: TRBJ2-2
CDR3: CATRTGLIATGELFF
DNA: TGCGCCACCAGAACGGGCCTCATCGCGACCGGGGAGCTGTTTTTT

D: TRBD1
size: many
V: TRBV15
J: TRBJ2-7
CDR3: CATSRYRGPIYEQYF
DNA: TGTGCCACCAGCAGATACAGGGGACCAATCTACGAGCAGTACTTC

D: TRBD2
size: -
V: TRBV15
J: TRBJ2-1
CDR3: CATSIHLAGGRGEQFF
DNA: TGTGCCACCAGCATCCATCTAGCGGGGGGCCGGGGTGAGCAGTTCTTC

D: TRBD1
size: many
V: TRBV20-1
J: TRBJ1-1
CDR3: CSATRPPGTDEAFF
DNA: TGCAGTGCTACACGACCCCCGGGGACAGATGAAGCTTTCTTT

D: TRBD2
size: many
V: TRBV13
J: TRBJ2-5
CDR3: CASSERDYLETQYF
DNA: TGTGCCAGCAGCGAGAGGGACTACCTGGAGACCCAGTACTTC

D: -
size: few
V: TRBV6-2/TRBV6-3
J: TRBJ2-5
CDR3: CASNPKEFQETQYF
DNA: TGTGCCAGCAACCCCAAGGAGTTCCAAGAGACCCAGTACTTC

D: TRBD1
size: few
V: TRBV24-1
J: TRBJ1-5
CDR3: CATSDFPGQSYLPRNQPQHF
DNA: TGTGCCACCAGTGATTTTCCGGGACAGTCCTACTTACCCCGCAATCAGCCCCAGCATTTT

D: TRBD1
size: -
V: TRBV5-6
J: TRBJ2-2
CDR3: CASSSQGYVTGELFF
DNA: TGTGCCAGCAGCTCACAGGGGTACGTCACCGGGGAGCTGTTTTTT

D: -
size: many
V: TRBV7-2
J: TRBJ1-1
CDR3: CASSLGPYRNTEAFF
DNA: TGTGCCAGCAGCTTAGGACCTTACCGGAACACTGAAGCTTTCTTT

D: -
size: -
V: TRBV7-9
J: TRBJ1-1
CDR3: CASSYPGTPEAFF
DNA: TGTGCCAGCAGTTACCCGGGGACCCCTGAAGCTTTCTTT

D: TRBD1
size: -
V: TRBV28
J: TRBJ1-1
CDR3: CASSGTGLNTEAFF
DNA: TGTGCCAGCAGTGGGACAGGGTTGAACACTGAAGCTTTCTTT

D: -
size: many
V: TRBV20-1
J: TRBJ2-3
CDR3: CSAGGHRTDTQYF
DNA: TGCAGTGCTGGGGGACATCGCACAGATACGCAGTATTTT

D: -
size: -
V: TRBV5-1
J: TRBJ2-2
CDR3: CASSYGTSNTGELFF
DNA: TGCGCCAGCAGCTACGGGACGTCGAACACCGGGGAGCTGTTTTTT

D: -
size: -
V: TRBV7-2
J: TRBJ2-7
CDR3: CASSPRAAIGISYEQYF
DNA: TGTGCCAGCAGCCCGCGCGCGGCGATCGGGATTTCCTACGAGCAGTACTTC

D: TRBD1
size: many
V: TRBV10-3
J: TRBJ1-2
CDR3: CAVLGTGGDYGYTF
DNA: TGTGCCGTTCTCGGGACAGGGGGCGACTATGGCTACACCTTC

D: TRBD1
size: many
V: TRBV20-1
J: TRBJ1-2
CDR3: CSATGRQGDGYTF
DNA: TGCAGTGCTACGGGGCGACAGGGAGATGGCTACACCTTC

D: -
size: many
V: TRBV9
J: TRBJ2-5
CDR3: CASSVDPIQETQYF
DNA: TGTGCCAGCAGCGTAGACCCCATCCAAGAGACCCAGTACTTC

D: -
size: few
V: TRBV7-9
J: TRBJ2-7
CDR3: CASSLAQVRDYEQYF
DNA: TGTGCCAGCAGCTTAGCACAGGTGAGGGACTACGAGCAGTACTTC

D: TRBD2
size: few
V: TRBV12-3/TRBV12-4
J: TRBJ2-5
CDR3: CASSLARLAGGRSETQYF
DNA: TGTGCCAGCAGTTTAGCCAGGCTAGCGGGGGGGCGGTCGGAGACCCAGTACTTC

D: -
size: -
V: TRBV9
J: TRBJ2-2
CDR3: CASMGPANTGELFF
DNA: TGTGCCAGCATGGGACCCGCGAACACCGGGGAGCTGTTTTTT

D: -
size: many
V: TRBV29-1
J: TRBJ1-1
CDR3: CSVRSPQTMNTEAFF
DNA: TGCAGCGTTCGGTCACCACAGACCATGAACACTGAAGCTTTCTTT

D: TRBD2
size: -
V: TRBV2
J: TRBJ2-2
CDR3: CASSVAGEDTGELFF
DNA: TGTGCCAGCAGTGTAGCGGGGGAGGACACCGGGGAGCTGTTTTTT

D: -
size: many
V: TRBV20-1
J: TRBJ2-1
CDR3: CSATRDIYNEQFF
DNA: TGCAGTGCTACCCGGGACATCTACAATGAGCAGTTCTTC

D: TRBD1
size: many
V: TRBV2
J: TRBJ2-7
CDR3: CASYGTENYEQYF
DNA: TGTGCCAGCTACGGGACAGAGAACTACGAGCAGTACTTC

D: -
size: few
V: TRBV12-3/TRBV12-4
J: TRBJ2-5
CDR3: CASSPRGLLRQETQYF
DNA: TGTGCCAGCAGTCCACGGGGACTCCTGCGTCAAGAGACCCAGTACTTC

D: -
size: -
V: TRBV12-3/TRBV12-4
J: TRBJ2-3
CDR3: CASSKGPPSTDTQYF
DNA: TGTGCCAGCAGCAAGGGCCCCCCAAGCACAGATACGCAGTATTTT

D: TRBD1
size: -
V: TRBV9
J: TRBJ1-6
CDR3: CASSVTGTGGSPLHF
DNA: TGTGCCAGCAGCGTAACCGGGACAGGAGGATCACCCCTCCACTTT

D: TRBD1
size: many
V: TRBV7-2
J: TRBJ2-3
CDR3: CASSPRQGRRDTQYF
DNA: TGTGCCAGCAGCCCCCGACAGGGGCGGAGGGATACGCAGTATTTT

D: TRBD1
size: many
V: TRBV29-1
J: TRBJ2-7
CDR3: CSVLRWGTGEIGTGEQYF
DNA: TGCAGCGTCCTCCGGTGGGGGACAGGGGAGATCGGAACGGGCGAGCAGTACTTC

D: TRBD1
size: few
V: TRBV6-5
J: TRBJ2-2
CDR3: CASSYLLTGGGELFF
DNA: TGTGCCAGCAGTTACTTACTGACAGGGGGGGGGGAGCTGTTTTTT